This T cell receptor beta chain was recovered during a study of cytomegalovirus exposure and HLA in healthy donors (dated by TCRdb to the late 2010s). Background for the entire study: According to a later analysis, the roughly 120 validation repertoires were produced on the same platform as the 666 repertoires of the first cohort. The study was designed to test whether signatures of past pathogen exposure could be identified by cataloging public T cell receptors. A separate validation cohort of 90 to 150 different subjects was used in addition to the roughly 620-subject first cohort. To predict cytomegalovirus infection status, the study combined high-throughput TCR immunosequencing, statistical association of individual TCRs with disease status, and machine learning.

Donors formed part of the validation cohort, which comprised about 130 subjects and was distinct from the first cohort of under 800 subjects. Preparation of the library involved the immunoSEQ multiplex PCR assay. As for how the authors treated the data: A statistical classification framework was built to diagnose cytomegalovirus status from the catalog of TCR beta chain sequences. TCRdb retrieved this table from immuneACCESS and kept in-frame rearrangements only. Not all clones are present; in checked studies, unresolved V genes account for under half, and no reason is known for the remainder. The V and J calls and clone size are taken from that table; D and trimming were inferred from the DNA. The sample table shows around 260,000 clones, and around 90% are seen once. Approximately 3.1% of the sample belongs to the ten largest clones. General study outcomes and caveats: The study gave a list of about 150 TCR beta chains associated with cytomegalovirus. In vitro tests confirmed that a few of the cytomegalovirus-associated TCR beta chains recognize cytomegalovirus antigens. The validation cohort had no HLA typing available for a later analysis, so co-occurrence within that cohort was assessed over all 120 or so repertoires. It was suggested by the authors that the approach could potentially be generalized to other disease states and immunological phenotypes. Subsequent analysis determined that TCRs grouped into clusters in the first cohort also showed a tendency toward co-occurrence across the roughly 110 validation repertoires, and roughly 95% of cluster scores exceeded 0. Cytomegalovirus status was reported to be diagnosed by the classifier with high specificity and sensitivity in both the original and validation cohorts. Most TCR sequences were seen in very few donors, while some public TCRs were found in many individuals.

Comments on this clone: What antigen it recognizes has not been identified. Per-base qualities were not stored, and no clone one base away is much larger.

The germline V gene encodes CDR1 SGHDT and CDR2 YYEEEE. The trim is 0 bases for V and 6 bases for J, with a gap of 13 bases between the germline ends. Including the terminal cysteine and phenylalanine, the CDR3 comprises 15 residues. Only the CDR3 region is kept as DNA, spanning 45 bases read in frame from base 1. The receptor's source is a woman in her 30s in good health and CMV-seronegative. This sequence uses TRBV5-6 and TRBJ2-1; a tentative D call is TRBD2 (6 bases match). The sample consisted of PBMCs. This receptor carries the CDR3 CASSLGIGSLNEQFF. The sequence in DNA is TGTGCCAGCAGCTTGGGTATCGGGAGTCTCAATGAGCAGTTCTTC.